A selection of T cell receptor beta chains follows, all from one sample in a study of beta chain features in type 1 diabetes. The data were produced by immunoSEQ multiplex PCR, yet TCRdb's version contains in-frame clones alone and is incomplete. The sample holds 300,000 to 450,000 clones; about 18% are singletons and the top ten take 0.044%. Sequencing used naive CD4+ T cells from blood. These receptors all stem from a woman aged 18-29 years in good health. Each CDR3 is given with its conserved first and last residue.

TRBJ2-1,TRBV29-1,CSVPPGLAGGYNEQFF
TRBJ2-7,TRBV5-1,CASSLTGRDEQYF
TRBJ1-1,TRBV30,CAWSGLRGLNTEAFF
TRBJ1-6,TRBV5-5,CASSLSGLSSYNSPLHF
TRBJ2-4,TRBV7-2,CASSLGGGGQPSQYF
TRBJ2-5,TRBV30,CAWSVGAGALQETQYF
TRBJ2-3,TRBV4-2,CASMGGRTDTQYF
TRBJ2-5,TRBV7-9,CASSLGPREETQYF
TRBJ2-7,TRBV28,CASNPGQSYEQYF
TRBJ2-7,TRBV5-1,CASSLGARGEQYF
TRBJ1-2,TRBV30,CAWSVPGGPNHGTF
TRBJ2-6,TRBV5-4,CASSLAGGTGANVLTF
TRBJ2-5,TRBV30,CAWSRGQGQETQYF
TRBJ2-7,TRBV6-6,CASSLDLFSNEQYF
TRBJ1-6,TRBV6-1,CASSAEGPRGGSPLHF
TRBJ1-1,TRBV12-5,CASGLPRGHEAFF
TRBJ2-1,TRBV7-2,CASSFTGLNEQFF
TRBJ2-6,TRBV4-3,CASSPGLGSGANVLTF
TRBJ2-1,TRBV7-9,CASSSEREGDEQFF
TRBJ1-5,TRBV5-1,CASSLGVQGGNQPQHF
TRBJ2-1,TRBV30,CAWATGKDEQFF
TRBJ2-7,TRBV29-1,CSVEGTSGGEQYF
TRBJ1-5,TRBV19,CASSIDSLQPQHF
TRBJ2-7,TRBV5-1,CASSFGKVYEQYF
TRBJ1-1,TRBV2,CAGSRGEKAFF
TRBJ1-4,TRBV28,CASSSADRVHEKLFF
TRBJ2-3,TRBV11-3,CASSSGQGFADTQYF
TRBJ1-6,TRBV19,CASSITNSRNSPLHF
TRBJ1-5,TRBV2,CASRPGQSNQPQHF
TRBJ2-1,TRBV14,CASSQTAGGPGEQFF
TRBJ2-5,TRBV11-1,CASSLSRGPVGETQYF
TRBJ1-3,TRBV5-4,CASSLALSNTIYF
TRBJ2-7,TRBV19,CASSPSDRLPYEQYF
TRBJ1-5,TRBV9,CASSVGGGGNQPQHF
TRBJ1-5,TRBV30,CAWSARGTVGHQPQHF
TRBJ2-1,TRBV5-1,CASRKQDNEQFF
TRBJ2-1,TRBV6-5,CASSKGTAEQFF
TRBJ2-2,TRBV7-2,CASRKDRASAGELFF
TRBJ2-7,TRBV5-4,CASSAGLAGVGEQYF
TRBJ2-7,TRBV15,CATSGGGGGYEQYF
TRBJ1-2,TRBV30,CAWIEGQGDGGYTF
TRBJ2-5,TRBV5-1,CASSLGQKETQYF
TRBJ2-6,TRBV19,CASGSGPGANVLTF
TRBJ1-1,TRBV7-9,CASSLEAVRETEAFF
TRBJ2-1,TRBV4-3,CASSQRTGNEQFF
TRBJ1-5,TRBV7-9,CASSLYGGDQPQHF
TRBJ2-2,TRBV5-1,CASSWTRGGRELFF
TRBJ2-1,TRBV5-1,CASSLVRNEQFF
TRBJ2-1,TRBV7-9,CASSITPSSYNEQFF
TRBJ1-2,TRBV10-3,CAIQEGDYGYTF
TRBJ1-5,TRBV28,CASNEGVQPQHF